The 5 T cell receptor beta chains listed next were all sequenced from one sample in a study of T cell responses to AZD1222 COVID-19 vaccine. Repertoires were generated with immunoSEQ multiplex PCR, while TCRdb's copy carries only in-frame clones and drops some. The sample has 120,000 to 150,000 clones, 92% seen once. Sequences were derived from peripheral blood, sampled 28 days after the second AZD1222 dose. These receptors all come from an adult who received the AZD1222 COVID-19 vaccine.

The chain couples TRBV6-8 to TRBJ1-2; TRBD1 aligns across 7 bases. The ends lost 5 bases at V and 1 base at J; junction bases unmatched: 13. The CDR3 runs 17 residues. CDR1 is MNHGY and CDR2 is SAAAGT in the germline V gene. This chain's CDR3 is CASSGGGQRNYNYGYTF. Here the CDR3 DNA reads TGTGCCAGCAGTGGGGGGGGACAGAGAAATTATAACTATGGCTACACCTTC.

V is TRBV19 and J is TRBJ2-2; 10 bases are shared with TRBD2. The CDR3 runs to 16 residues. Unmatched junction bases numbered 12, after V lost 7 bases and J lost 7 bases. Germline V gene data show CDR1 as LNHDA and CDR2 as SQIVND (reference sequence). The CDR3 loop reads CASTISGGRSGGELFF. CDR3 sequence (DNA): TGTGCCAGTACTATTAGCGGGGGGCGTTCCGGCGGGGAGCTGTTTTTT.

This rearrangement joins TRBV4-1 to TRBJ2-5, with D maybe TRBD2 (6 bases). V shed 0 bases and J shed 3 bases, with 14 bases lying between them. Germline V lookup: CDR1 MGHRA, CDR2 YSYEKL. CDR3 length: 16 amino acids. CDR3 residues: CASSQDLGLKKETQYF. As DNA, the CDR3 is TGCGCCAGCAGCCAAGATCTGGGACTCAAGAAAGAGACCCAGTACTTC.

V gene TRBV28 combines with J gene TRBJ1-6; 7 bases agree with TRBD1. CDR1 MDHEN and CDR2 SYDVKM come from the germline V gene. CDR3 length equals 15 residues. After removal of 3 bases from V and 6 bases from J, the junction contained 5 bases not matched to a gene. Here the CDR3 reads CASSFLGQPNSPLHF. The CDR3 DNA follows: TGTGCCAGCAGTTTCTTGGGACAGCCTAATTCACCCCTCCACTTT.

CDR3 amino acids: CASSSRRSNASYEQYF. CDR3 coding DNA: TGTGCCAGCAGCTCTCGCCGCAGCAACGCGTCCTACGAGCAGTACTTC. The chain has TRBV7-8 and TRBJ2-7; D remains unclear. CDR1 is SGHVS, CDR2 FQNEAQ, per germline. V was pared by 4 bases and J by 1 base, with 17 bases between. This CDR3 region has 16 residues.